These 5 T cell receptor beta chains were sequenced from one sample in a study of T cell responses to AZD1222 COVID-19 vaccine. Libraries were prepared by immunoSEQ multiplex PCR; TCRdb keeps only in-frame clonotypes and omits some of them. This table holds approximately 130,000 clones, less than 95% found once. Sequenced material: peripheral blood, taken on day 0 of AZD1222 vaccination. Every receptor here comes from an adult in good health.

The chain employs TRBV29-1 and TRBJ2-5; 8 positions match TRBD2. Germline assignment: CDR1 SQVTM and CDR2 ANQGSEA. J was trimmed by 4 bases and V by 3 bases; bases with no gene match: 10. The CDR3 totals 15 residues. The CDR3: CSVDYGLAGRETQYF. CDR3 bases: TGCAGCGTTGATTATGGGTTAGCGGGAAGAGAGACCCAGTACTTC.

Notes on this clone: Compared with germline, one end of the junction differs, possibly owing to a read error. The gene calls are TRBV7-9 and TRBJ1-6; D ambiguous. CDR1 is SEHNR, CDR2 FQNEAQ, per germline (reference sequence). This CDR3 is built from 12 residues. The CDR3 here is CASSSNNSPLHF. CDR3 nucleotide sequence: TGTGCCAGCAGCTCCAATAATTCACCCCTCCACTTT.

The genes are TRBV2 and TRBJ1-5; tentative D call: TRBD1 (6 bases). Germline V gives CDR1 SNHLY, CDR2 FYNNEI. The CDR3 contains 15 residues. Between the trimmed V and J ends, which lost 3 bases and 5 bases, there was a span of 14 bases. The CDR3 protein is CASSDGQTGHQPQHF. CDR3 coding DNA: TGTGCCAGCAGTGATGGACAGACCGGCCATCAGCCCCAGCATTTT.

The chain is built from TRBV27 and TRBJ1-5, with 11 positions matching TRBD1. CDR1 is MNHEY and CDR2 is SMNVEV in the germline V gene (reference sequence). V trimming: 5 bases; J trimming: 4 bases; junction bases outside the gene matches: 4. CDR3 length: 15 residues. CDR3 sequence reads: CASSPGTGGNQPQHF. The DNA for the CDR3 is TGTGCCAGCAGTCCGGGGACAGGGGGAAATCAGCCCCAGCATTTT.

This chain connects TRBV12-3 or TRBV12-4 to TRBJ1-1; D call uncertain. Trimming cost V 4 bases and J 2 bases, with 8 bases left between them. The CDR3 totals 13 residues. The CDR3 is CASSSGINTEAFF. CDR3 DNA: TGTGCCAGCAGTTCCGGGATAAACACTGAAGCTTTCTTT.